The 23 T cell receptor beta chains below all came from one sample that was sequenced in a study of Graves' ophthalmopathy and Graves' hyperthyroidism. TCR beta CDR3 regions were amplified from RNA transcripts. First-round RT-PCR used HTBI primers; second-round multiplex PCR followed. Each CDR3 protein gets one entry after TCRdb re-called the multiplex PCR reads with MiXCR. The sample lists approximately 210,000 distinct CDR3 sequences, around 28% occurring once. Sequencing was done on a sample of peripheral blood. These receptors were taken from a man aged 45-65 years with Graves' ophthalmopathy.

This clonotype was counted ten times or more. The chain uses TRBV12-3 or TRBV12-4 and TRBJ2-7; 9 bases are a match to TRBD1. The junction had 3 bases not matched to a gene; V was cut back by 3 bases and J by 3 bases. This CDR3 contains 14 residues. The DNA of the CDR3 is TGTGCCAGCAGTTTTGGGACAGGGTACTACGAGCAGTACTTC. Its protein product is CASSFGTGYYEQYF.

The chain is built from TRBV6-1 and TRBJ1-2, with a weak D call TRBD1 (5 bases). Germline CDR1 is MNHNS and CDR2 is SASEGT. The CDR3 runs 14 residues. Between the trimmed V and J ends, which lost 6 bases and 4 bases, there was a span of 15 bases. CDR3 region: CASSLSGATYGYTF. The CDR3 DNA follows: TGTGCCAGCAGCCTCAGTGGGGCAACCTATGGCTACACCTTC.

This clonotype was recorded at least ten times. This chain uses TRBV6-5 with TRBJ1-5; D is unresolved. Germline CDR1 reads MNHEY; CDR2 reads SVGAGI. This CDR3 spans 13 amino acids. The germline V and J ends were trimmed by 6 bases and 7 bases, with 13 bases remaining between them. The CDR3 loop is CASSPTVSQPQHF. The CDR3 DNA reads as TGTGCCAGCAGCCCGACGGTCTCGCAGCCCCAGCATTTT.

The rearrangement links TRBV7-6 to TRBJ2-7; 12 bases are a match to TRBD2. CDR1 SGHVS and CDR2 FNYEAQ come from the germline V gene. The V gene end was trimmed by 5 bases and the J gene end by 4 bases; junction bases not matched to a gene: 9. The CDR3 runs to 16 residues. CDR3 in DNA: TGTGCCAGCAGCCATTCGACTAGCGGGAGTCCTTACGAGCAGTACTTC. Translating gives CASSHSTSGSPYEQYF.

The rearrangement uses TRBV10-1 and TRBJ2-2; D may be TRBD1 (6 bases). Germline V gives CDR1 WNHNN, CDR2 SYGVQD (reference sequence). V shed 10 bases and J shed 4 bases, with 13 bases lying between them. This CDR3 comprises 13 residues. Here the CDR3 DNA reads TGCGCCACACAGGGAAAGGTCACCGGGGAGCTGTTTTTT. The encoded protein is CATQGKVTGELFF.

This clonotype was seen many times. In nucleotides, the CDR3 is TGTGCCAGCAGGGGTAGGGAGGGGGGGACTGAAGCTTTCTTT. Protein product: CASRGREGGTEAFF. The V call is TRBV7-8, the J call TRBJ1-1; the D gene is possibly TRBD1 (6 bases). This CDR3 is built from 14 residues. V lost 6 bases and J lost 5, with 16 bases in between. Per the germline V gene, CDR1 is SGHVS and CDR2 is FQNEAQ.

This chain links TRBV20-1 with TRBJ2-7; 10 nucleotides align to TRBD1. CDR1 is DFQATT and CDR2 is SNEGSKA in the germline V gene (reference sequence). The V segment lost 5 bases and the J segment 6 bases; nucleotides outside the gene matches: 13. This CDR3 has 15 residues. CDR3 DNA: TGCAGTGCTTTCGTGCCCGACAGGGGGCTCATCGAGCAGTACTTC. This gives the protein CSAFVPDRGLIEQYF.

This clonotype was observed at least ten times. The CDR3 DNA follows: TGTGCCAGCAGCCCCCGGGGGCAGGGAGCCCAAGAGACCCAGTACTTC. Its protein is CASSPRGQGAQETQYF. V and J are TRBV7-9 and TRBJ2-5, with D possibly being TRBD1 or TRBD2 (6 bases each). Trimming left V 5 bases short and J 1 base short, with 17 bases between. This CDR3 has 16 amino acids. CDR1 and CDR2 (germline): SEHNR, FQNEAQ (reference sequence).

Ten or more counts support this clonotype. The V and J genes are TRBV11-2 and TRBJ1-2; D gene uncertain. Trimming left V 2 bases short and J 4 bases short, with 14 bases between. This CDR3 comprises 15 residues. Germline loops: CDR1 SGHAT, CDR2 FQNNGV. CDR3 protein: CASSLIRGESYGYTF. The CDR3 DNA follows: TGTGCCAGCAGCTTAATTCGGGGAGAGAGCTATGGCTACACCTTC. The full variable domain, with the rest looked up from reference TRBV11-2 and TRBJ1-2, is EAGVAQSPRYKIIEKRQSVAFWCNPISGHATLYWYQQILGQGPKLLIQFQNNGVVDDSQLPKDRFSAERLKGVDSTLKIQPAKLEDSAVYLCASSLIRGESYGYTFGSGTRLTVV.

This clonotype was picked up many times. The CDR3 reads CASSNEAGTYEQYF. The DNA of the CDR3 is TGTGCCAGCAGTAACGAGGCGGGGACCTACGAGCAGTACTTC. V usage is TRBV11-2 and J usage is TRBJ2-7; D is possibly TRBD2 (6 bases). Germline V gene data show CDR1 as SGHAT and CDR2 as FQNNGV. The CDR3 length is 14 residues. Trimming cost V 6 bases and J 2 bases, with 14 bases left between them.

In DNA form, the CDR3 reads TGTGCCAGCAGTTCCTCACGGTCCTATGGCTACACCTTC. As protein: CASSSSRSYGYTF. The chain links TRBV27 to TRBJ1-2; no clear D gene. Germline V gene sequence: CDR1 MNHEY, CDR2 SMNVEV (reference sequence). V was clipped by 4 bases and J by 4 bases, with 10 bases between them. This CDR3 comprises 13 residues.

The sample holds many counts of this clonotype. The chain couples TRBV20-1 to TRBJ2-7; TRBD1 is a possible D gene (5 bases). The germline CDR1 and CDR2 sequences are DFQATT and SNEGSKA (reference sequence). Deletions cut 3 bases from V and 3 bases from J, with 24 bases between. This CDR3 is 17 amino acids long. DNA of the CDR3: TGCAGTGCTAGGCCTCGTGGTGGGGCTCCAGCCAACTACGAGCAGTACTTC. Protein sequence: CSARPRGGAPANYEQYF.

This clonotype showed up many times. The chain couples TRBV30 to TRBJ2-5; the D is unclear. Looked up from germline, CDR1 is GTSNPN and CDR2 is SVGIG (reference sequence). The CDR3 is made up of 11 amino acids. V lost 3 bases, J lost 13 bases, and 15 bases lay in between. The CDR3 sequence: CAWSPGPRWYF. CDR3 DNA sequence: TGTGCCTGGAGCCCCGGGCCCAGGTGGTACTTC.

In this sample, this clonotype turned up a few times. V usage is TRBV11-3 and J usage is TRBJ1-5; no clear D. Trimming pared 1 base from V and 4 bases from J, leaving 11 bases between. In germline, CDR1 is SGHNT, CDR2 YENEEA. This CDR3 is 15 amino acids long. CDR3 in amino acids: CASSLGSGPNQPQHF. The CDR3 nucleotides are TGTGCCAGCAGCTTAGGATCAGGCCCGAATCAGCCCCAGCATTTT.

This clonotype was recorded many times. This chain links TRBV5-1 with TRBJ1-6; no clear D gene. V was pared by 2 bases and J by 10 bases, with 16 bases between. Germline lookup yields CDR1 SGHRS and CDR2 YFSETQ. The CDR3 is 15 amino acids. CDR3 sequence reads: CASSLGQRASSPLHF. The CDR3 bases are TGCGCCAGCAGCTTAGGCCAGCGCGCAAGCTCACCCCTCCACTTT.

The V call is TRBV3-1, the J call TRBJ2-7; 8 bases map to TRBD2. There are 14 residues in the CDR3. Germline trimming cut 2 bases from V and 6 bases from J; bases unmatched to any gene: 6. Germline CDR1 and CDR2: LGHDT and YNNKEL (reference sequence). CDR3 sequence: CASSQLREVAEQYF. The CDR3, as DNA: TGTGCCAGCAGCCAATTGCGGGAGGTCGCCGAGCAGTACTTC.

CDR3 nucleotides: TGTGCCAGCAGTTTAGGTCCAGGGTCGAACACTGAAGCTTTCTTT. Amino acids: CASSLGPGSNTEAFF. The V and J genes are TRBV27 and TRBJ1-1; maybe TRBD1 (5 bases). The length of the CDR3 is 15 residues. Trimming pared 2 bases from V and 1 base from J, leaving 11 bases between. CDR1 and CDR2 (germline): MNHEY, SMNVEV (reference sequence).

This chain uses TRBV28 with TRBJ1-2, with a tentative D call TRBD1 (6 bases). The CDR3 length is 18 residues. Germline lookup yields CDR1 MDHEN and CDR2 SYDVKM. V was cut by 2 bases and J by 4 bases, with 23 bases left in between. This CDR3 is CASSLGQGSFGLLYGYTF. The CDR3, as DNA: TGTGCCAGCAGTTTAGGGCAGGGGAGTTTCGGTCTTCTCTATGGCTACACCTTC.

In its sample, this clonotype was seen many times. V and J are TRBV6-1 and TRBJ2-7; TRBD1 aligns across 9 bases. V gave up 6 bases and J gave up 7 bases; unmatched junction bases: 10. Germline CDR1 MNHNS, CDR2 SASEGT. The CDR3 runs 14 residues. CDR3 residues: CASSTGQGQREQYF. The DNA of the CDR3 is TGTGCCAGCAGCACGGGACAGGGACAGAGGGAGCAGTACTTC.

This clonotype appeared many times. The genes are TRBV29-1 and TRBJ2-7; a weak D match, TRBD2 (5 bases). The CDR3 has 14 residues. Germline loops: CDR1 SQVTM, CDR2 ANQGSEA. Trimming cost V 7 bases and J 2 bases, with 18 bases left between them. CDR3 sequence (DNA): TGCAGCGCCAGAATCGGACTGGCAGCCTACGAGCAGTACTTC. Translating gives CSARIGLAAYEQYF.

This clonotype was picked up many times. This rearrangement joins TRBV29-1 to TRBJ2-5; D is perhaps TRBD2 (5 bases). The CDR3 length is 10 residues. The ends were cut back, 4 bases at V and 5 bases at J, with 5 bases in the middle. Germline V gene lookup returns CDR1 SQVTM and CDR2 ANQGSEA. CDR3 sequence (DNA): TGCAGCGTTGTAGCGGAGACCCAGTACTTC. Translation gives CSVVAETQYF.

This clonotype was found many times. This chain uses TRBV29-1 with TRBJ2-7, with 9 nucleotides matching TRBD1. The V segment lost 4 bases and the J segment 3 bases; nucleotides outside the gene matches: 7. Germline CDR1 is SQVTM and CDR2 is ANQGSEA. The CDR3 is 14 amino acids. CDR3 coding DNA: TGCAGCGTTGCGGGGGACAGGGACAACTACGAGCAGTACTTC. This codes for CSVAGDRDNYEQYF.

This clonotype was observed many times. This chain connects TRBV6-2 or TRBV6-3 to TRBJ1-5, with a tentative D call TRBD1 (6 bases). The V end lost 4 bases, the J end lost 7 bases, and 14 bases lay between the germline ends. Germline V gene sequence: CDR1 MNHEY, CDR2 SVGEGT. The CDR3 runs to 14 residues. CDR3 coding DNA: TGTGCCAGCAGTTCCGGACAGAGGGCCCAGCCCCAGCATTTT. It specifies CASSSGQRAQPQHF.